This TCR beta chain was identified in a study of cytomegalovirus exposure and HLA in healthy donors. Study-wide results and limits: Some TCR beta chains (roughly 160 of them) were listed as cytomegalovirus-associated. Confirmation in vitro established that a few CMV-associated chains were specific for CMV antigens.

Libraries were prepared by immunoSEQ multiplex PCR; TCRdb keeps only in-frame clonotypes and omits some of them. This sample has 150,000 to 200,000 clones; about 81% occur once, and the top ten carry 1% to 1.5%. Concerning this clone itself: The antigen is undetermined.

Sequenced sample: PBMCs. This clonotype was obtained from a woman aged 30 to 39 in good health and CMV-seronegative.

The CDR3 protein is CASSLRTGTTGELFF. In DNA, the CDR3 is TGCGCCAGCAGTTTACGGACAGGAACCACCGGGGAGCTGTTTTTT. The rearrangement uses TRBV5-1 and TRBJ2-2; 7 bases match TRBD1. CDR1 and CDR2 from the germline V gene are SGHRS and YFSETQ. The junction had 8 bases not matched to a gene; V was cut back by 5 bases and J by 4 bases. The CDR3 is made up of 15 amino acids.